A selection of T cell receptor beta chains follows, all from one sample in a study of cytomegalovirus exposure and HLA in healthy donors. Sequencing used immunoSEQ multiplex PCR; TCRdb keeps in-frame clones, though not all of them. The table shows around 130,000 clones, with 80% occurring only once. The sample consisted of PBMCs. All receptors come from a woman aged 40 to 50 in good health and CMV-seronegative. The CDR3 runs from the conserved cysteine through the conserved F or W. The D gene is left open where the match is weak. Rows give clone size only sometimes, using once, few, many, or a class for an expanded clone.

v_call: TRBV14
clone_size: many
d_call: .
j_call: TRBJ1-4
cdr3_aa: CASSQRRGVVFEKLFF
cdr3_nt: TGTGCCAGCAGCCAACGACGGGGGGTCGTTTTTGAAAAACTGTTTTTT

v_call: TRBV5-6
clone_size: .
d_call: .
j_call: TRBJ1-1
cdr3_aa: CASSWGAEAFF
cdr3_nt: TGTGCCAGCAGCTGGGGGGCTGAAGCTTTCTTT

v_call: TRBV30
clone_size: .
d_call: .
j_call: TRBJ1-2
cdr3_aa: CAWTGTNYGYTF
cdr3_nt: TGTGCCTGGACAGGTACTAACTATGGCTACACCTTC

v_call: TRBV9
clone_size: .
d_call: .
j_call: TRBJ1-3
cdr3_aa: CASSSSTGIGNTIYF
cdr3_nt: TGTGCCAGCAGTTCTTCTACAGGGATCGGAAACACCATATATTTT

v_call: TRBV29-1
clone_size: .
d_call: .
j_call: TRBJ2-3
cdr3_aa: CSVGRMGSADTQYF
cdr3_nt: TGCAGCGTTGGTCGGATGGGCTCGGCAGATACGCAGTATTTT

v_call: TRBV27
clone_size: .
d_call: .
j_call: TRBJ2-2
cdr3_aa: CASSFGAITSHGQLGGELFF
cdr3_nt: TGTGCCAGCAGTTTTGGAGCGATAACGAGCCACGGACAGCTTGGGGGGGAGCTGTTTTTT

v_call: TRBV6-5
clone_size: few
d_call: TRBD1
j_call: TRBJ1-4
cdr3_aa: CASSLGQATNEKLFF
cdr3_nt: TGTGCCAGCAGTTTGGGACAGGCAACTAATGAAAAACTGTTTTTT

v_call: TRBV10-3
clone_size: .
d_call: .
j_call: TRBJ2-7
cdr3_aa: CAIISRGALDYEQYF
cdr3_nt: TGTGCCATCATTAGTCGGGGGGCATTGGACTACGAGCAGTACTTC

v_call: TRBV7-2
clone_size: .
d_call: TRBD1
j_call: TRBJ2-5
cdr3_aa: CASSLIGGTGRGTQYF
cdr3_nt: TGTGCCAGCAGCTTAATAGGGGGGACAGGGAGGGGGACCCAGTACTTC

v_call: TRBV4-1
clone_size: .
d_call: .
j_call: TRBJ2-1
cdr3_aa: CASSQALAIEQFF
cdr3_nt: TGCGCCAGCAGCCAAGCTCTAGCTATTGAGCAGTTCTTC

v_call: TRBV14
clone_size: .
d_call: .
j_call: TRBJ2-7
cdr3_aa: CASSHITAYEQYF
cdr3_nt: TGTGCCAGCAGCCACATAACAGCCTACGAGCAGTACTTC

v_call: TRBV27
clone_size: .
d_call: .
j_call: TRBJ2-3
cdr3_aa: CASSLGGDTDTQYF
cdr3_nt: TGTGCCAGCAGTTTAGGAGGGGACACAGATACGCAGTATTTT

v_call: TRBV9
clone_size: .
d_call: TRBD1
j_call: TRBJ1-5
cdr3_aa: CASSPGQGLGQPQHF
cdr3_nt: TGTGCCAGCAGTCCGGGACAGGGTTTAGGTCAGCCCCAGCATTTT

v_call: TRBV9
clone_size: .
d_call: .
j_call: TRBJ2-7
cdr3_aa: CASSVGGSYEQYF
cdr3_nt: TGTGCCAGCAGCGTAGGCGGCTCCTACGAGCAGTACTTC

v_call: TRBV25-1
clone_size: .
d_call: .
j_call: TRBJ2-7
cdr3_aa: CASSFHYEQYF
cdr3_nt: TGTGCCAGCAGTTTCCACTACGAGCAGTACTTC

v_call: TRBV7-2
clone_size: .
d_call: TRBD1
j_call: TRBJ2-7
cdr3_aa: CASSKTGGAYEQYF
cdr3_nt: TGTGCCAGCAGCAAAACAGGGGGCGCCTACGAGCAGTACTTC

v_call: TRBV4-1
clone_size: few
d_call: .
j_call: TRBJ2-7
cdr3_aa: CASSQDGGGLAYNEQYF
cdr3_nt: TGCGCCAGCAGCCAAGATGGGGGGGGGCTAGCTTACAACGAGCAGTACTTC

v_call: TRBV15
clone_size: .
d_call: TRBD1
j_call: TRBJ1-6
cdr3_aa: CATSRAGTGGSPLHF
cdr3_nt: TGTGCCACCAGCAGAGCCGGGACAGGAGGTTCACCCCTCCACTTT

v_call: TRBV5-1
clone_size: .
d_call: .
j_call: TRBJ2-5
cdr3_aa: CASSLPAGNGETQYF
cdr3_nt: TGCGCCAGCAGCCTCCCAGCGGGCAACGGGGAGACCCAGTACTTC

v_call: TRBV19
clone_size: .
d_call: .
j_call: TRBJ1-5
cdr3_aa: CASSPYSNQPQHF
cdr3_nt: TGTGCCAGTAGTCCTTATAGCAATCAGCCCCAGCATTTT

v_call: TRBV6-4
clone_size: .
d_call: .
j_call: TRBJ1-1
cdr3_aa: CASSDDSSSTEAFF
cdr3_nt: TGTGCCAGCAGTGACGACAGTTCGAGCACTGAAGCTTTCTTT

v_call: TRBV14
clone_size: few
d_call: TRBD2
j_call: TRBJ2-3
cdr3_aa: CARYRLAGVASTDTQYF
cdr3_nt: TGTGCCAGGTACCGACTAGCGGGAGTGGCGAGCACAGATACGCAGTATTTT

v_call: TRBV9
clone_size: .
d_call: .
j_call: TRBJ1-1
cdr3_aa: CASSVGGVRNTEAFF
cdr3_nt: TGTGCCAGCAGCGTAGGGGGGGTGCGGAACACTGAAGCTTTCTTT

v_call: TRBV4-3
clone_size: .
d_call: .
j_call: TRBJ1-2
cdr3_aa: CASSQSHSGTRGGGYTF
cdr3_nt: TGCGCCAGCAGCCAATCGCATTCCGGGACTCGGGGCGGAGGCTACACCTTC

v_call: TRBV5-1
clone_size: .
d_call: .
j_call: TRBJ2-2
cdr3_aa: CASREGFAGELFF
cdr3_nt: TGCGCCAGCAGGGAGGGGTTCGCCGGGGAGCTGTTTTTT

v_call: TRBV6-5
clone_size: .
d_call: .
j_call: TRBJ1-4
cdr3_aa: CASRPRAFNEKLFF
cdr3_nt: TGTGCCAGCCGTCCTAGAGCTTTTAATGAAAAACTGTTTTTT

v_call: TRBV7-6
clone_size: .
d_call: TRBD1
j_call: TRBJ1-2
cdr3_aa: CASSLALGQGYGYTF
cdr3_nt: TGTGCCAGCAGCTTAGCGCTGGGACAGGGCTATGGCTACACCTTC

v_call: TRBV5-1
clone_size: .
d_call: .
j_call: TRBJ2-1
cdr3_aa: CASSLEWGPGNEQFF
cdr3_nt: TGCGCCAGCAGCTTGGAGTGGGGGCCGGGTAATGAGCAGTTCTTC

v_call: TRBV28
clone_size: few
d_call: TRBD1
j_call: TRBJ2-2
cdr3_aa: CAGTDRVGTGELFF
cdr3_nt: TGTGCCGGAACGGACAGGGTGGGGACCGGGGAGCTGTTTTTT

v_call: TRBV6-5
clone_size: .
d_call: .
j_call: TRBJ2-5
cdr3_aa: CASSYAETQYF
cdr3_nt: TGTGCCAGCAGTTACGCGGAGACCCAGTACTTC

v_call: TRBV7-9
clone_size: .
d_call: .
j_call: TRBJ1-5
cdr3_aa: CSSNPTTQGNQPQHF
cdr3_nt: TGTTCCAGCAACCCGACGACACAGGGCAATCAGCCCCAGCATTTT

v_call: TRBV6-5
clone_size: .
d_call: TRBD2
j_call: TRBJ2-3
cdr3_aa: CASSYAGEGTQYF
cdr3_nt: TGTGCCAGCAGTTATGCGGGGGAGGGTACGCAGTATTTT

v_call: TRBV11-2
clone_size: .
d_call: TRBD2
j_call: TRBJ2-1
cdr3_aa: CASRPLAGVYNEQFF
cdr3_nt: TGTGCCAGCAGGCCACTAGCGGGAGTGTACAATGAGCAGTTCTTC

v_call: TRBV16
clone_size: .
d_call: TRBD2
j_call: TRBJ2-3
cdr3_aa: CASSRTSGSLHTQYF
cdr3_nt: TGTGCCAGCAGCCGGACTAGCGGCTCCCTGCATACGCAGTATTTT

v_call: TRBV11-2
clone_size: .
d_call: .
j_call: TRBJ1-5
cdr3_aa: CASSVTGNQPQHF
cdr3_nt: TGTGCCAGCAGCGTTACAGGGAATCAGCCCCAGCATTTT

v_call: TRBV7-3
clone_size: .
d_call: .
j_call: TRBJ1-1
cdr3_aa: CASSQTPNTEAFF
cdr3_nt: TGTGCCAGCAGCCAAACACCGAACACTGAAGCTTTCTTT

v_call: TRBV19
clone_size: once
d_call: TRBD1
j_call: TRBJ1-4
cdr3_aa: CASRQGAKYEKLFF
cdr3_nt: TGTGCCAGCAGACAGGGGGCAAAATACGAAAAACTGTTTTTT

v_call: TRBV14
clone_size: .
d_call: .
j_call: TRBJ2-7
cdr3_aa: CASSPHMVGRSYEQYF
cdr3_nt: TGTGCCAGCAGCCCCCATATGGTAGGCAGGTCCTACGAGCAGTACTTC

v_call: TRBV7-2
clone_size: .
d_call: TRBD1
j_call: TRBJ1-3
cdr3_aa: CASSSDRVTGNTIYF
cdr3_nt: TGTGCCAGCAGCTCCGACAGGGTTACTGGAAACACCATATATTTT

v_call: TRBV29-1
clone_size: .
d_call: .
j_call: TRBJ2-1
cdr3_aa: CSVDLRRRGSYNEQFF
cdr3_nt: TGCAGCGTTGATCTGAGGAGGAGGGGATCCTACAATGAGCAGTTCTTC

v_call: TRBV5-4
clone_size: .
d_call: TRBD1
j_call: TRBJ2-1
cdr3_aa: CASSLERQGAGNEQFF
cdr3_nt: TGTGCCAGCAGCTTGGAGAGACAGGGGGCGGGAAATGAGCAGTTCTTC